One sample yielded the 4 T cell receptor beta chains listed below, sequenced in a study of radiation and T cells in renal cell carcinoma. Sequencing used immunoSEQ multiplex PCR; TCRdb keeps in-frame clones, though not all of them. The sample lists approximately 150,000 clones, about 88% seen once, with less than 20% in the top ten. Documented time point: blood 4 weeks post-SBRT, at nephrectomy. Specified treatment: 15 Gy SBRT to primary tumor, nephrectomy 4 weeks later. The sequences come from blood, collected from a patient whose treatment included radiotherapy and nephrectomy. These receptors came from a woman between 50 and 59 years old with renal cell carcinoma.

J is TRBJ1-2 and V is TRBV4-1; D unclear. From germline, CDR1 is MGHRA and CDR2 YSYEKL. The CDR3 extends over 15 amino acids. V lost 0 bases to trimming and J lost 8 bases, with 16 bases between them. In nucleotides, the CDR3 is TGCGCCAGCAGCCAAGATGGCCTTGCCTCGGCCGGCTACACCTTC. Its translation: CASSQDGLASAGYTF.

This clone was found a few times. The chain has TRBV27 and TRBJ2-1; D is tentatively TRBD1 or TRBD2 (5 bases each). The CDR3 is 11 residues long. The V gene lost 5 bases and the J gene lost 10 bases, with 9 bases spanning the gap. In germline, CDR1 is MNHEY, CDR2 SMNVEV (reference sequence). The CDR3 sequence is CASSIRDEQFF. The CDR3 DNA reads TGTGCCAGCAGTATAAGGGACGAGCAGTTCTTC.

This clone has only one observation. The chain links TRBV5-1 to TRBJ1-1; D perhaps matches TRBD1 (5 bases). Trimming pared 4 bases from V and 1 base from J, leaving 14 bases between. The CDR3 is made up of 15 amino acids. Germline V CDR1 and CDR2: SGHRS, YFSETQ. The CDR3 protein is CASSIWTKTNTEAFF. The CDR3 DNA reads TGCGCCAGCAGCATATGGACAAAAACGAACACTGAAGCTTTCTTT.

This clone was recorded once. CDR3 in amino acids: CASSPSAQGYGYTF. CDR3 DNA: TGTGCCAGCAGTCCCTCGGCCCAGGGCTATGGCTACACCTTC. The chain couples TRBV6-6 to TRBJ1-2; the D gene is possibly TRBD1 (5 bases). CDR3 length: 14 amino acids. Germline CDR1 is MNHNY and CDR2 is SVGAGI (reference sequence). V gave up 5 bases and J gave up 4 bases, with 14 bases separating them.